Each of the 8 T cell receptor beta chains below was sequenced from the same sample in a study of cytomegalovirus exposure and HLA in healthy donors. Primers for the PCR totalled 60 Vbeta and 13 Jbeta. This table comes from immunoSEQ multiplex PCR, and its TCRdb copy is limited to in-frame clones, with some not included. Of some 130,000 clones in the sample, about 76% were seen once. What was sequenced was PBMCs. The origin of the receptors is a man younger than 35 in good health and CMV-seronegative.

The rearrangement joins TRBV4-1 to TRBJ1-3; maybe TRBD1 (6 bases). The CDR3 totals 15 residues. V was shortened by 4 bases and J by 0 bases, with 10 bases between the two germline ends. Looked up from germline, CDR1 is MGHRA and CDR2 is YSYEKL. CDR3 sequence reads: CASSLDRYSGNTIYF. As DNA, the CDR3 is TGCGCCAGCAGCCTTGACAGGTACTCTGGAAACACCATATATTTT.

The V gene is TRBV11-3, the J gene TRBJ1-1, with D perhaps TRBD1 (5 bases). This CDR3 is built from 15 residues. Trimming left V 1 base short and J 0 bases short, with 9 bases between. Germline CDR1 reads SGHNT; CDR2 reads YENEEA. The CDR3 protein is CASSLGAGMNTEAFF. CDR3 coding DNA: TGTGCCAGCAGCTTAGGGGCAGGGATGAACACTGAAGCTTTCTTT.

The rearrangement uses TRBV19 and TRBJ2-3, with 10 nucleotides matching TRBD1. Germline V gene lookup returns CDR1 LNHDA and CDR2 SQIVND (reference sequence). The trim removed 0 bases at V and 1 base at J, leaving 4 bases unmatched. The CDR3 sequence is 17 residues long. DNA for the CDR3: TGTGCCAGTAGTATAGATGACAGGGGGCCTGGCACAGATACGCAGTATTTT. Translation: CASSIDDRGPGTDTQYF.

V usage is TRBV4-3 and J usage is TRBJ2-3; no clear D gene. Trimming left V 0 bases short and J 1 base short, with 8 bases between. CDR1 LGHNA and CDR2 YSLEER come from the germline V gene. The CDR3 has 15 residues. The DNA of the CDR3 is TGCGCCAGCAGCCAAGATTGGCTGCGCACAGATACGCAGTATTTT. Protein sequence: CASSQDWLRTDTQYF.

The rearrangement joins TRBV6-5 to TRBJ2-7; 10 nucleotides line up with TRBD1. This CDR3 spans 15 amino acids. After removal of 0 bases from V and 3 bases from J, the junction contained 2 bases not matched to a gene. Germline loops: CDR1 MNHEY, CDR2 SVGAGI. The CDR3 region has the DNA TGTGCCAGCAGTTACTCGGGACAGGGGAACTACGAGCAGTACTTC. Translating gives CASSYSGQGNYEQYF.

The chain has TRBV6-5 and TRBJ1-1; D gene uncertain. Between the trimmed V and J ends, which lost 2 bases and 7 bases, there was a span of 11 bases. This CDR3 comprises 13 residues. Germline CDR1 reads MNHEY; CDR2 reads SVGAGI. The DNA for the CDR3 is TGTGCCAGCAGTTACCCAAACAGACGTGAAGCTTTCTTT. It specifies CASSYPNRREAFF.

This clone was recorded once. This rearrangement joins TRBV25-1 to TRBJ1-6; the match to TRBD1 covers 8 bases. Germline CDR1 and CDR2: MGHDK and SYGVNS. V was clipped by 5 bases and J by 8 bases; unmatched bases: 17. The CDR3 covers 18 residues. CDR3 residues: CASSPLQRWDRTDSPLHF. The CDR3 nucleotides read TGTGCCAGCAGTCCCCTTCAGAGGTGGGACAGGACGGATTCACCCCTCCACTTT.

The V gene is TRBV7-3, the J gene TRBJ2-5; 7 nucleotides agree with TRBD2. Trimming removed 4 bases from V and 4 bases from J; junction bases left unmatched: 6. This CDR3 is built from 14 residues. Germline V gene data show CDR1 as SGHTA and CDR2 as FQGTGA. The CDR3, as DNA: TGTGCCAGCAGCTCCAACGGGGGGTTAGAGACCCAGTACTTC. The encoded protein is CASSSNGGLETQYF.